The 16 T cell receptor beta chains below were found in one sample sequenced in a study of T cell responses to AZD1222 COVID-19 vaccine. Sequenced by immunoSEQ multiplex PCR; TCRdb stores in-frame clones only, minus some. This sample has 15,000 to 20,000 clones; roughly 76% occur once, and the top ten carry roughly a fifth. The specimen was peripheral blood, collected 28 days after the second AZD1222 dose. The source is an adult who received the AZD1222 COVID-19 vaccine.

The gene calls are TRBV6-5 and TRBJ1-2; 7 bases fit TRBD1. Trimming at V came to 9 bases and at J to 4 bases, leaving 14 bases not matched to a gene. CDR1 and CDR2 from the germline V gene are MNHEY and SVGAGI. The CDR3 has 15 residues. CDR3 bases: TGTGCCAGTCTCTCCGGGACAGACTACTTCTATGGCTACACCTTC. Its translation: CASLSGTDYFYGYTF.

V gene TRBV18 combines with J gene TRBJ1-1, with D tentatively TRBD1 (5 bases). Germline CDR1 KGHSH, CDR2 LQKENI. The V end was cut by 0 bases, the J end by 11 bases, with 13 bases between. The CDR3 is 13 residues long. The CDR3 is CASSPPAGQTAFF. CDR3 bases: TGTGCCAGCTCACCACCGGCAGGGCAAACTGCTTTCTTT. Full variable domain (outside the CDR3, taken from reference TRBV18 and TRBJ1-1): NAGVMQNPRHLVRRRGQEARLRCSPMKGHSHVYWYRQLPEEGLKFMVYLQKENIIDESGMPKERFSAEFPKEGPSILRIQQVVRGDSAAYFCASSPPAGQTAFFGQGTRLTVV.

The chain is built from TRBV30 and TRBJ1-1, with TRBD1 as a possible D gene (6 bases). CDR3 length equals 15 residues. Trimming left V 3 bases short and J 0 bases short, with 14 bases between. CDR1 is GTSNPN, CDR2 SVGIG, per germline (reference sequence). The CDR3 loop is CAWRGAGPLNTEAFF. CDR3 bases: TGTGCCTGGAGGGGGGCAGGGCCACTGAACACTGAAGCTTTCTTT.

This chain uses TRBV5-1 with TRBJ1-2; D is possibly TRBD1 (5 bases). V lost 0 bases and J 4 bases, leaving 10 bases between the germline ends. The CDR3 is made up of 14 amino acids. Germline loops: CDR1 SGHRS, CDR2 YFSETQ. The CDR3 reads CASSLAPGGYGYTF. The CDR3 DNA follows: TGCGCCAGCAGCTTGGCCCCCGGGGGCTATGGCTACACCTTC.

The chain's CDR3 is CASSPKTGPYEQYF. CDR3 bases: TGTGCCAGCAGCCCAAAGACAGGGCCCTACGAGCAGTACTTC. This sequence joins TRBV7-9 and TRBJ2-7; 7 bases line up with TRBD1. Germline V gives CDR1 SEHNR, CDR2 FQNEAQ (reference sequence). CDR3 length: 14 residues. V lost 5 bases and J lost 2; bases outside the gene matches: 6.

The V gene is TRBV18, the J gene TRBJ2-6; D may correspond to TRBD1 or TRBD2 (6 bases each). The CDR3 length is 20 residues. V lost 0 bases to trimming and J lost 2 bases, with 20 bases between them. Germline V gene lookup returns CDR1 KGHSH and CDR2 LQKENI. DNA for the CDR3: TGTGCCAGCTCACCACCGCCCTACACAGGGACTCCTACTGGGGCCAACGTCCTGACTTTC. Protein: CASSPPPYTGTPTGANVLTF.

This chain links TRBV7-9 with TRBJ1-1; perhaps TRBD1 as D (5 bases). Per the germline V gene, CDR1 is SEHNR and CDR2 is FQNEAQ (reference sequence). The CDR3 runs to 15 residues. The V and J ends lost 6 bases and 0 bases respectively, with 14 bases between them. The CDR3 DNA reads as TGTGCCAGCAGACATTCCGGGACCATGAACACTGAAGCTTTCTTT. This encodes CASRHSGTMNTEAFF.

The gene calls are TRBV6-2 or TRBV6-3 and TRBJ1-5; perhaps TRBD1 as D (5 bases). In germline, CDR1 is MNHEY, CDR2 SVGEGT. The ends were cut back, 2 bases at V and 7 bases at J, with 12 bases in the middle. CDR3 length: 14 residues. The DNA of the CDR3 is TGTGCCAGCAGTTACCAGGGTTCCGGACAGCCCCAGCATTTT. This sequence encodes CASSYQGSGQPQHF.

This clone was observed a handful of times. The J gene is TRBJ2-1, the V gene TRBV2; 7 bases align to TRBD2. The CDR3 extends over 12 amino acids. The J segment lost 6 bases and the V segment lost 9 bases, leaving 5 bases of the junction unmatched. CDR1 and CDR2 (germline): SNHLY, FYNNEI. CDR3 DNA sequence: TGTGCCAGTCGGGACTATCTCAATGAGCAGTTCTTC. Its translation is CASRDYLNEQFF.

The chain is built from TRBV19 and TRBJ1-2; D is undetermined. Trimming cost V 5 bases and J 4 bases, with 14 bases left between them. The CDR3 has 14 residues. Germline V lookup: CDR1 LNHDA, CDR2 SQIVND (reference sequence). In nucleotides, the CDR3 is TGTGCCAGTAGTGTCCCCGGGAAAGGCTATGGCTACACCTTC. This gives the protein CASSVPGKGYGYTF.

This chain joins TRBV29-1 and TRBJ1-2; 8 nucleotides line up with TRBD1. The J segment lost 3 bases and the V segment lost 6 bases, leaving 12 bases of the junction unmatched. The germline CDR1 and CDR2 sequences are SQVTM and ANQGSEA. This CDR3 is built from 15 residues. The CDR3 reads CSVGGGQERDYGYTF. In DNA form, the CDR3 reads TGCAGCGTGGGGGGGGGACAGGAAAGAGACTATGGCTACACCTTC. Supplemented by reference TRBV29-1 and TRBJ1-2, the full variable domain reads SAVISQKPSRDICQRGTSLTIQCQVDSQVTMMFWYRQQPGQSLTLIATANQGSEATYESGFVIDKFPISRPNLTFSTLTVSNMSPEDSSIYLCSVGGGQERDYGYTFGSGTRLTVV.

J is TRBJ2-4 and V is TRBV4-2, with D tentatively TRBD1 (6 bases). Trimming shortened V by 0 bases and J by 2 bases, and 8 bases separated the two germline ends. CDR1 is LGHNA, CDR2 YNFKEQ, per germline. This CDR3 has 15 residues. The chain's CDR3 is CASSQEGATKNIQYF. The DNA of the CDR3 is TGTGCCAGCAGCCAAGAGGGGGCTACCAAAAACATTCAGTACTTC.

The CDR3 bases are TGTGCCAGCAGTGCGACAGGGATAAAGAGCAATCAGCCCCAGCATTTT. Protein: CASSATGIKSNQPQHF. The chain carries TRBV6-6 and TRBJ1-5, with 7 bases identical to TRBD1. The CDR3 is 16 residues long. The germline V gene encodes CDR1 MNHNY and CDR2 SVGAGI (reference sequence). V gave up 5 bases and J gave up 1 base; unmatched junction bases: 8.

V gene TRBV21-1 combines with J gene TRBJ1-3. TRBV21-1 is assigned pseudogene status. This CDR3 contains 15 residues. The CDR3 loop reads CASSKGRRAGNTIYF. The DNA for the CDR3 is TGTGCCAGCAGCAAAGGCCGTAGAGCGGGAAACACCATATATTTT.

This clone is termed large. The chain combines TRBV4-3 with TRBJ2-1; TRBD1 matches at 9 bases. This CDR3 contains 16 residues. Germline assignment: CDR1 LGHNA and CDR2 YSLEER. Losses at the gene ends were 1 base for V and 8 bases for J; bases not matched to a gene: 9. The DNA of the CDR3 is TGCGCCAGCAGCCAAGGGTGGGACAGGGTAGGCGATGAGCAGTTCTTC. Amino acids: CASSQGWDRVGDEQFF.

CDR3 nucleotides: TGTGCCAGCAGTTACCAAACGGGGGGGTCCTACAATGAGCAGTTCTTC. Its translation: CASSYQTGGSYNEQFF. The genes are TRBV6-2 or TRBV6-3 and TRBJ2-1, with 8 bases matching TRBD2. The CDR3 has 16 amino acids. The J segment lost 1 base and the V segment lost 2 bases, leaving 4 bases of the junction unmatched. Germline CDR1 reads MNHEY; CDR2 reads SVGEGT.